These T cell receptor beta chains were read from a single sample in a study of cytomegalovirus exposure and HLA in healthy donors. The table came from immunoSEQ multiplex PCR; TCRdb's copy has only in-frame clones and leaves some out. The repertoire holds 150,000 to 200,000 clones, with roughly 85% as singletons. Sample: PBMCs. The receptors originated from a man between 18 and 29 years old in good health and CMV-seropositive. CDR3s include the opening cysteine and the closing phenylalanine or tryptophan. The D gene is left open where the match is weak. Size is omitted from some rows. Given values are once, few, many or a class for expanded clones.

CDR3 protein	V gene	J gene	clone size	D gene
CASSERDRGGWNEQFF	TRBV6-1	TRBJ2-1	.	TRBD1
CASSLVTGNTEAFF	TRBV11-2	TRBJ1-1	few	.
CASSLWGLEATDEQFF	TRBV28	TRBJ2-1	.	.
CASSLSTRETQYF	TRBV19	TRBJ2-5	.	.
CASSLGTVNEKLFF	TRBV5-1	TRBJ1-4	.	.
CASSHLTGPGANVLTF	TRBV4-2	TRBJ2-6	.	.
CASSVDSREQYF	TRBV6-6	TRBJ2-7	.	.
CASSPTQQGYEQYF	TRBV7-9	TRBJ2-7	.	.
CASSFLAGGNEQFF	TRBV11-3	TRBJ2-1	.	TRBD2
CASSLAGREQFF	TRBV7-3	TRBJ2-1	.	.
CASRTGFSKTEAFF	TRBV6-1	TRBJ1-1	.	.
CASSFLTNTF	TRBV5-1	TRBJ1-2	.	.
CASSASRGAYEQYF	TRBV5-4	TRBJ2-7	few	.
CATRRGQRAGELFF	TRBV6-5	TRBJ2-2	.	TRBD1
CASSQDGLPYGYTF	TRBV4-1	TRBJ1-2	once	.
CASSNEGLRGNQPQHF	TRBV19	TRBJ1-5	.	.
CASSLEGRGQAEAFF	TRBV7-2	TRBJ1-1	.	TRBD1
CASSPPGQNPYEQYF	TRBV7-9	TRBJ2-7	few	TRBD1
CASRGTGLNTEAFF	TRBV27	TRBJ1-1	.	TRBD1
CAISEPEVAGVETQYF	TRBV10-3	TRBJ2-5	.	TRBD2
CASSLAGGGAQETQYF	TRBV5-1	TRBJ2-5	.	TRBD2
CASSPGIAYEQYF	TRBV7-9	TRBJ2-7	.	.
CASKDRDTEAFF	TRBV19	TRBJ1-1	.	TRBD1
CASGISGRRRDTQYF	TRBV7-2	TRBJ2-3	.	.
CASSVGTSYGYTF	TRBV9	TRBJ1-2	.	.
CAINSAQGATEAFF	TRBV10-3	TRBJ1-1	.	TRBD1
CASSLMASGNYEQYF	TRBV5-1	.	once	TRBD2
CASSGDRYHGYTF	TRBV7-9	TRBJ1-2	.	TRBD1
CASIDGSGNTIYF	TRBV2	TRBJ1-3	.	.
CASRQGAMNTEAFF	TRBV6-1	TRBJ1-1	.	TRBD1
CASRVKSGTGELFF	TRBV19	TRBJ2-2	.	.
CASSFQRGASTEAFF	TRBV11-2	TRBJ1-1	few	.
CASSLPQGVNGYTF	TRBV7-2	TRBJ1-2	.	TRBD1
CASSAGTYEQYF	TRBV27	TRBJ2-7	.	.
CASSQEGPLTEAFF	TRBV4-1	TRBJ1-1	.	.
CASSPIGELFF	TRBV11-2	TRBJ2-2	.	.
CASSVRFNEKLFF	TRBV18	TRBJ1-4	.	.